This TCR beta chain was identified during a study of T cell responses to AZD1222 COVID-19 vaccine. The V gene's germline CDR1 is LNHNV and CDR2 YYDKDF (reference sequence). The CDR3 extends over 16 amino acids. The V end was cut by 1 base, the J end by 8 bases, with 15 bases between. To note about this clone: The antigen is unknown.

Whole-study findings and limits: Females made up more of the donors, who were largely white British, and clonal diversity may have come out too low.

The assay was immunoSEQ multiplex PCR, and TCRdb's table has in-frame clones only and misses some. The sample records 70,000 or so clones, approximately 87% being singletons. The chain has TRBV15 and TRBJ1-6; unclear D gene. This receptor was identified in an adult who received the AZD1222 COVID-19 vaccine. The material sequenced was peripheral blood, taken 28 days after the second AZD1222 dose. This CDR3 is CATSRGFGSRDSPLHF. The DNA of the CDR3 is TGTGCCACCAGCAGAGGATTCGGGTCGCGGGATTCACCCCTCCACTTT.